The sequence of this TCR beta chain was determined in a study of glioma-infiltrating T cells. Study observations and caveats: Gliomas, especially low-grade, showed above-expected tissue-blood divergence; non-neoplastic patients showed below.

Remarks on this clonotype: What it recognizes is unknown.

Using RNA template, CDR3s of TCR alpha and beta were amplified with iRepertoire arm-PCR. TCRdb analysed the multiplex PCR reads with MiXCR anew, one entry per CDR3 protein. The table includes around 150,000 distinct CDR3 sequences, about two fifths detected once. The V segment lost 6 bases and the J segment 3 bases; nucleotides outside the gene matches: 13. Per the germline V gene, CDR1 is SQVTM and CDR2 is ANQGSEA. This CDR3 spans 15 amino acids. The clonotype originates from a human donor with low-grade glioma or glioblastoma, undergoing nonglioma brain surgery, or in good health (not recorded which). The chain carries TRBV29-1 and TRBJ1-2; 7 bases agree with TRBD1. The sequencing input was glioma tissue, nonneoplastic brain tissue, or PBMCs (not recorded which). CDR3 residues: CSVDSYRGGDYGYTF. As DNA, the CDR3 is TGCAGCGTAGACTCTTACAGGGGAGGGGACTATGGCTACACCTTC.